The present TCR beta chain was sequenced within a study of T cell responses to AZD1222 COVID-19 vaccine. The study, taken as a whole, reports: Spike was spanned by vaccine-associated CD4 TCRs, which were dominant at 160-218 and 743-854.

Clones were sequenced by immunoSEQ multiplex PCR, and TCRdb holds only the in-frame ones, with some missing. The sample carries 150,000 to 200,000 clones, about 95% recorded once. Regarding this clone: No antigen is known for it.

This CDR3 is 13 amino acids long. CDR1 is ENHRY, CDR2 SYGVKD, per germline. V lost 8 bases, J lost 6 bases, and 14 bases lay in between. This chain joins TRBV10-3 and TRBJ1-5; D gene ambiguous. Sequenced here: peripheral blood, sampled on day 0 of AZD1222 vaccination. This receptor was obtained from an adult in good health. In DNA, the CDR3 is TGTGCCATCGTAGAGGCTCCTGGTCAGCCCCAGCATTTT. This codes for CAIVEAPGQPQHF.